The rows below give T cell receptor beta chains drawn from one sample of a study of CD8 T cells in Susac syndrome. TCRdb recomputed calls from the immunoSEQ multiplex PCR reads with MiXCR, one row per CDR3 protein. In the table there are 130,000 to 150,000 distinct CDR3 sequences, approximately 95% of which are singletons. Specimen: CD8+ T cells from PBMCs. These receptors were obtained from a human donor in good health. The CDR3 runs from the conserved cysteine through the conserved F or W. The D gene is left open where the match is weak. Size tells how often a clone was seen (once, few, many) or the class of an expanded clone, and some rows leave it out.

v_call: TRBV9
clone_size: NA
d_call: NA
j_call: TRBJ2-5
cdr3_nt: TGTGCCAGCAGCCTAGGGGGGGCGCGGGAGACCCAGTACTTC
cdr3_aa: CASSLGGARETQYF

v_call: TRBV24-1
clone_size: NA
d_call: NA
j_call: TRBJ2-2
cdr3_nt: TGTGCCACCAGTGACAAGGGACATGGTGACGGGGAGCTGTTTTTT
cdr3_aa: CATSDKGHGDGELFF

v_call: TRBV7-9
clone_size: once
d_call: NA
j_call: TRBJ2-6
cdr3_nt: TGTGCCAGCAGTTGGGAACTCTCTGGGGCCAACGTCCTGACTTTC
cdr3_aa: CASSWELSGANVLTF

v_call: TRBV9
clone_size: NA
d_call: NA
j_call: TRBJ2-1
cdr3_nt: TGTGCCAGCAGCGTAGAGGTTGCTCGTGATGAGCAGTTCTTC
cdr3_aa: CASSVEVARDEQFF

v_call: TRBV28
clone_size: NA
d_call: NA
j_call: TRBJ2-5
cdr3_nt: TGTGCCAGCAGTCGACCAAAGTACCAAGAGACCCAGTACTTC
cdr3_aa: CASSRPKYQETQYF

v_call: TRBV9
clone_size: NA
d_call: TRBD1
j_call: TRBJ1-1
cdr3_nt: TGTGCCAGCAGCGTAGCAGGGGGGAACACTGAAGCTTTCTTT
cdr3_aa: CASSVAGGNTEAFF

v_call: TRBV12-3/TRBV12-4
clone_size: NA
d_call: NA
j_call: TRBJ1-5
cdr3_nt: TGTGCCAGCAGTCCCATCGGAGTCAATCAGCCCCAGCATTTT
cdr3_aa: CASSPIGVNQPQHF

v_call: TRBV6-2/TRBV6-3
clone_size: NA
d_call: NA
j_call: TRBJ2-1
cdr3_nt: TGTGCCAGCAGCTCGGTAGGGTTGGGGAATGAGCAGTTCTTC
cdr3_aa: CASSSVGLGNEQFF

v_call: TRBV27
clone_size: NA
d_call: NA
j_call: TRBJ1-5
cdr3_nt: TGTGCCAGCAGTTTATCGATGGTCCAGCCCCAGCATTTT
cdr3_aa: CASSLSMVQPQHF

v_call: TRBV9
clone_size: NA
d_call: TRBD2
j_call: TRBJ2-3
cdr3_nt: TGTGCCAGCAACGCCGGGACTAGCGTGTCGGATACGCAGTATTTT
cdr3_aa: CASNAGTSVSDTQYF

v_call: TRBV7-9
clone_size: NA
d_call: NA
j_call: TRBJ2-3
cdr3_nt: TGTGCCAGCCGGAGTCTGGCTCCCGATACGCAGTATTTT
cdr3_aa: CASRSLAPDTQYF

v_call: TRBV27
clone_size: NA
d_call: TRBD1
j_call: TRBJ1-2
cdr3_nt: TGTGCCAGCAGTTACGACAGGGCTGGTGGCTACACCTTC
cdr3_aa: CASSYDRAGGYTF

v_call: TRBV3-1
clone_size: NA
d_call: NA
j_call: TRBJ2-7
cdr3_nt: TGTGCCAGCAGCCCGACCCCGGGACGGGAGACCTACGAGCAGTACTTC
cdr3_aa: CASSPTPGRETYEQYF

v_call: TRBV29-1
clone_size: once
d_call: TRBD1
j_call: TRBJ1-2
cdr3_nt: TGCAGCGTTGAAGACGGCAGGGGGGATGGCTACACCTTC
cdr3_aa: CSVEDGRGDGYTF

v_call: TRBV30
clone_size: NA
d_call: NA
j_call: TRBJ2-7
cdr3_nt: TGTGCCTGGAGTGGGGTTCAGTACGAGCAGTACTTC
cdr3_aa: CAWSGVQYEQYF

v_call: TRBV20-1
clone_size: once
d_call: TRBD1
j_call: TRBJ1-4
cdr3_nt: TGCAGTGCGCCGAAGGACAGGTTGTTTTTT
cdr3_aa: CSAPKDRLFF

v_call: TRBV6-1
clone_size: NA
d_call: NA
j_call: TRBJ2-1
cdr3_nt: TGTGCCAGCAGTGAAGACAGGGATCCCTACAATGAGCAGTTCTTC
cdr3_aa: CASSEDRDPYNEQFF

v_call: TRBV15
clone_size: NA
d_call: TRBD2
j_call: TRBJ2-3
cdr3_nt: TGTGCCACCAGCAGAGATCAGCGGGAGATACTCACAGATACGCAGTATTTT
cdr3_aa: CATSRDQREILTDTQYF

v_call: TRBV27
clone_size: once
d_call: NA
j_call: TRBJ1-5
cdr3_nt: TGTGCCAGCAGCCCCATCAATCAGCCCCAGCATTTT
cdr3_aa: CASSPINQPQHF